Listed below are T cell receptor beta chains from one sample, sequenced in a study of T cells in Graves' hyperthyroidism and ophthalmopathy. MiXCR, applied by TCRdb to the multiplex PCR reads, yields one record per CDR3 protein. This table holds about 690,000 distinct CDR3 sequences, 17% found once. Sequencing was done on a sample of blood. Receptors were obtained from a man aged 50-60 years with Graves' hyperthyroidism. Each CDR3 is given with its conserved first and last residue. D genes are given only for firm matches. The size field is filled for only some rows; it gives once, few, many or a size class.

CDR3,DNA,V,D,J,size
CASSLSGRDGYTF,TGTGCCAGCAGCTTATCAGGGCGGGACGGCTACACCTTC,TRBV7-9,NA,TRBJ1-2,few
CASSGTGGSYNSPLHF,TGTGCCAGCAGTGGGACAGGGGGCTCCTATAATTCACCCCTCCACTTT,TRBV12-3/TRBV12-4,TRBD1,TRBJ1-6,many
CAISESSDEQFF,TGTGCCATCAGTGAGTCGAGCGACGAGCAGTTCTTC,TRBV10-3,NA,TRBJ2-1,many
CASSFDMEQVYGYTF,TGTGCCAGCAGTTTTGATATGGAACAAGTCTATGGCTACACCTTC,TRBV12-3/TRBV12-4,NA,TRBJ1-2,many
CASSPGATLYEQYF,TGTGCCAGCAGCCCCGGGGCCACACTATACGAGCAGTACTTC,TRBV7-6,NA,TRBJ2-7,NA
CASSQEALMGTIGRQFF,TGTGCCAGCAGCCAAGAAGCTCTAATGGGGACCATAGGACGGCAGTTCTTC,TRBV3-1,NA,TRBJ2-1,few
CSPPPGFLGYEQYF,TGCAGTCCACCACCCGGCTTCTTGGGATACGAGCAGTACTTC,TRBV20-1,NA,TRBJ2-7,NA
CASTPGAQETQYF,TGTGCCAGCACCCCCGGGGCTCAAGAGACCCAGTACTTC,TRBV12-3/TRBV12-4,NA,TRBJ2-5,NA
CASSTPAGGPIEQFF,TGTGCCAGCAGTACCCCAGCGGGAGGGCCGATTGAGCAGTTCTTC,TRBV28,TRBD2,TRBJ2-1,few
CASTKGGSGRSYEQYF,TGTGCCAGCACTAAGGGAGGAAGCGGGAGGTCCTACGAGCAGTACTTC,TRBV28,TRBD2,TRBJ2-7,many
CASSSYGGSQETQYF,TGTGCCAGCAGCAGCTATGGGGGGTCACAAGAGACCCAGTACTTC,TRBV5-4,NA,TRBJ2-5,many
CASSLRTGRTGSPLHF,TGTGCCAGCAGCCTGAGGACAGGGCGAACGGGATCACCCCTCCACTTT,TRBV3-1,TRBD1,TRBJ1-6,NA
CATRLWPHGGTGELFF,TGTGCCACCCGACTATGGCCCCACGGTGGCACCGGGGAGCTGTTTTTT,TRBV6-1,NA,TRBJ2-2,many
CASSERTGGNTEAFF,TGCGCCAGCAGCGAAAGGACAGGTGGGAACACTGAAGCTTTCTTT,TRBV5-1,TRBD1,TRBJ1-1,NA
CASSLTVERVSYEQYF,TGTGCCAGCAGTTTAACTGTGGAGCGGGTCTCCTACGAGCAGTACTTC,TRBV27,NA,TRBJ2-7,many
CASSLEVSYEQYF,TGTGCCAGCAGTTTAGAGGTTTCCTACGAGCAGTACTTC,TRBV28,NA,TRBJ2-7,few